Listed below are T cell receptor beta chains from one sample, sequenced in a study of breast tumors, draining lymph nodes, adjacent tissues. Each CDR3 protein is one row after TCRdb ran MiXCR on the multiplex PCR reads. In the table there are 160,000 or so distinct CDR3 sequences, approximately 30% of which are singletons. Sequencing was performed on axillary lymph node tissue. The source is a female donor with breast cancer. Some clones in this sample may be carry-over from other donors' samples. The CDR3 runs from the conserved cysteine through the conserved F or W. The D gene is left open where the match is weak. Clone size is given as once, few, many, or a class for an expanded clone.

>TRBJ1-4|many|TRBV7-2|NA
CASSRRTNEKLFF
TGTGCCAGCAGCCGACGGACTAATGAAAAACTGTTTTTT
>TRBJ1-1|few|TRBV12-3/TRBV12-4|NA
CASSFYRNTEAFF
TGTGCCAGCAGTTTTTACAGGAACACTGAAGCTTTCTTT
>TRBJ2-2|many|TRBV6-5|NA
CASSYEAGLHTGELFF
TGTGCCAGCAGTTACGAGGCAGGGCTTCACACCGGGGAGCTGTTTTTT
>TRBJ2-5|once|TRBV11-2|TRBD2
CASTIPGLAGAKETQYF
TGTGCCAGCACCATTCCCGGACTAGCGGGGGCAAAAGAGACCCAGTACTTC
>TRBJ2-1|many|TRBV5-4|TRBD2
CASSGISGRLYNEQFF
TGTGCCAGCAGCGGGATAAGCGGGAGGCTCTACAATGAGCAGTTCTTC
>TRBJ2-1|many|TRBV6-6|NA
CASSSPRGSYNEQFF
TGTGCCAGCAGTTCCCCCAGGGGTTCCTACAATGAGCAGTTCTTC
>TRBJ2-3|many|TRBV20-1|NA
CSARGYGGVTDTQYF
TGCAGTGCTAGAGGGTACGGGGGAGTGACAGATACGCAGTATTTT
>TRBJ1-6|many|TRBV6-1|NA
CASSEAGGSTPLHF
TGTGCCAGCAGTGAAGCGGGGGGGTCTACACCCCTCCACTTT
>TRBJ2-7|many|TRBV12-3/TRBV12-4|TRBD1
CASRFRDRGNLYF
TGTGCCAGCAGGTTCCGGGACAGGGGTAATCTGTACTTC
>TRBJ1-5|once|TRBV20-1|NA
CSGRDNQNQPQHF
TGCAGTGGTAGGGACAACCAGAATCAGCCCCAGCATTTT
>TRBJ2-1|many|TRBV10-2|TRBD2
CATLSLADTYNEQFF
TGCGCCACCCTCTCTCTAGCGGATACATACAATGAGCAGTTCTTC
>TRBJ1-2|many|TRBV12-3/TRBV12-4|NA
CASSLNYGYTF
TGTGCCAGCAGTCTTAACTATGGCTACACCTTC
>TRBJ1-1|few|TRBV7-7|NA
CASSLIRGTEAFF
TGTGCTAGCAGCCTAATAAGGGGCACTGAAGCTTTCTTT
>TRBJ1-5|few|TRBV27|NA
CASSLSGQGRWNQPQHF
TGTGCCAGCAGTTTGTCAGGCCAGGGTCGTTGGAATCAGCCCCAGCATTTT